This T cell receptor beta chain was sequenced during a study of T cells in localized non-small cell lung cancer. Method: immunoSEQ multiplex PCR; TCRdb's copy keeps in-frame clones and lacks some. The table has about 25,000 clones, roughly 90% seen once; the top ten hold 2.5% to 3%. Concerning this clone: Its antigen is still unknown.

Germline assignment: CDR1 MNHEY and CDR2 SVGAGI. CDR3 length equals 13 residues. V dropped 7 bases and J dropped 1 base, with 5 bases sitting between them. The study, taken as a whole, reports: Higher blood T cell density tracked longer overall survival. Analysis by sequencing included only one tumor region, so heterogeneity remains possible. Uninvolved adjacent lung had the highest recorded T cell clonality, with tumor below it. A median of approximately 50 of the top 100 tumor clones appeared in adjacent lung, which was paired and uninvolved.

This clonotype was sampled from a woman aged 40-75 years with stage I lung adenocarcinoma. The chain employs TRBV6-5 and TRBJ2-6; D is uncertain. This material consisted of peripheral blood, taken before any cancer treatment. The CDR3 DNA reads TGTGCCAGCAATCCTTCTGGGGCCAACGTCCTGACTTTC. This encodes CASNPSGANVLTF.